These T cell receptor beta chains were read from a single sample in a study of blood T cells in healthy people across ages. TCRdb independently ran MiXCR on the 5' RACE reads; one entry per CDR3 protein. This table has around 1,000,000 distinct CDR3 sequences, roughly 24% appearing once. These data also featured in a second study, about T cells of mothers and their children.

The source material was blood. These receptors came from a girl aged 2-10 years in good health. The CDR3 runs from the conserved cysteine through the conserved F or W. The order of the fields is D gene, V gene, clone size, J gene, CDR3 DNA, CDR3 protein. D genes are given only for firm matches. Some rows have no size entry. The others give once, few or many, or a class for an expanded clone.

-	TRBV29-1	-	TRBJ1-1	TGCAGCTCGACTTACTGGACGGAGAACACTGAAGCTTTCTTT	CSSTYWTENTEAFF
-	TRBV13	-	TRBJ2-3	TGTGCCAGCAGCTTGCCCACTCTGACAGATACGCACTATTTT	CASSLPTLTDTHYF
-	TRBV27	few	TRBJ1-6	TGTGCCAGCAGTTTAGGCAGGGTGATACGTTCACCCCTCCACTTT	CASSLGRVIRSPLHF
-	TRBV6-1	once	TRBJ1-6	TGTGCCAGCAGTGAATTTGGGAATTCACCCCTCCACTTT	CASSEFGNSPLHF
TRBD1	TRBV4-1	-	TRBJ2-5	TGCGCCAGCAGCCGTCTACAGGGGTGGACAGAGACCCAGTACTTC	CASSRLQGWTETQYF
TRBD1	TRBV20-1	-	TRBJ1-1	TGCAGTGCCACAGAGGTGCCAGGGGGCCTGAACACTGAAGCTTTCTTT	CSATEVPGGLNTEAFF
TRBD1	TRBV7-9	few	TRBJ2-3	TGTGCCAGCAGCTTCTCACCCAGGGGGCACAAGGCTACGCAGTATTTT	CASSFSPRGHKATQYF
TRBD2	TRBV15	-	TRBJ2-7	TGTGCCACCAGCTCTACAAGCCTTCTAGCGGGAGGGTACGAGCAGTACTTC	CATSSTSLLAGGYEQYF
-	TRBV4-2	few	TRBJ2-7	TGTGCCAGCAGCCAAGGCTCCCCCCTCTACGAGCAGTACTTC	CASSQGSPLYEQYF
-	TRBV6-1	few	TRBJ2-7	TGTGCCATCTCGGAAACGGCGTCCTACGAGCAGTACTTC	CAISETASYEQYF